The TCR beta chain described here comes from a study of cytomegalovirus exposure and HLA in healthy donors. The CDR3 has 15 residues. The V and J ends lost 11 bases and 4 bases, in that order; junction bases with no gene match: 12. CDR1 and CDR2 (germline): MNHEY, SVGAGI. The PCR had 60 Vbeta and 13 Jbeta primers. Using immunoSEQ multiplex PCR, the repertoire was profiled, and TCRdb retains in-frame clones only, with some absent. Among 150,000 to 200,000 clones listed, approximately 90% were seen once. The receptor's source is a boy aged 2 to 10 in good health and CMV-seronegative. The chain combines TRBV6-5 with TRBJ1-5; TRBD1 matches 9 bases. Material: PBMCs. CDR3 amino acids: CASGTGTRGNQPQHF. DNA for the CDR3: TGTGCCTCCGGGACAGGGACAAGAGGTAATCAGCCCCAGCATTTT.